This T cell receptor beta chain was obtained from a study of cytomegalovirus exposure and HLA in healthy donors. Study-wide findings and caveats: A few of the chains that were CMV-associated were confirmed in vitro to be specific for CMV antigens.

This table comes from immunoSEQ multiplex PCR, and its TCRdb copy is limited to in-frame clones, with some not included. The table records approximately 210,000 clones, 86% of them present only once. This clone has just a few counts. What it binds is not known. The V gene lost 6 bases and the J gene lost 7 bases, with 8 bases spanning the gap. Germline V gene sequence: CDR1 MNHEY, CDR2 SVGAGI. This CDR3 region has 11 residues. The specimen sequenced was PBMCs. The V and J genes are TRBV6-5 and TRBJ2-3; no clear D. The TCR was taken from a woman between 18 and 29 years old in good health and CMV-seronegative. CDR3 in amino acids: CASRSLHTQYF. The CDR3 nucleotides are TGTGCCAGCAGATCTCTCCATACGCAGTATTTT.